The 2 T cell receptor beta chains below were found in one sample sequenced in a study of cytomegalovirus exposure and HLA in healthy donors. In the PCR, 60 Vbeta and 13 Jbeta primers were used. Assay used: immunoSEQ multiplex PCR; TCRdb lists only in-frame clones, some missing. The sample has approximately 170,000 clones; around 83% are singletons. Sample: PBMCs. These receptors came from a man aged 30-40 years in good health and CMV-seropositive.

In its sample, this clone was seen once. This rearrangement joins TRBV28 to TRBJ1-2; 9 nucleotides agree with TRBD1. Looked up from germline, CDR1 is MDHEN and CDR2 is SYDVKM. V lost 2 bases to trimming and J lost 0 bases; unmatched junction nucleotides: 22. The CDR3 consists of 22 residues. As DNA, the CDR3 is TGTGCCAGCAGTTTACGGACAGGGGTCTGGTCCTATTCGTCCCCCCCTAACTATGGCTACACCTTC. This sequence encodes CASSLRTGVWSYSSPPNYGYTF.

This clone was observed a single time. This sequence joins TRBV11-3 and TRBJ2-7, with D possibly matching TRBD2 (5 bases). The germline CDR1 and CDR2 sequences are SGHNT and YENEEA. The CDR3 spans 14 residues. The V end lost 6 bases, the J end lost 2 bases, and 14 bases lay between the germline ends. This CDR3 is CASRPRTGTYEQYF. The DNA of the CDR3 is TGTGCCAGCAGACCTAGGACTGGAACCTACGAGCAGTACTTC.